This record concerns one T cell receptor beta chain sequence. Its antigen is still unknown. This sample stems from a study of shared clonotypes between healthy human individuals. As for the study in general: CD8 memory received one plate per donor, CD8 naive two, CD4 memory three and CD4 naive three.

From CD4+ cells came CD45RA+ naive and CD45RA-negative memory subsets. Using immunoSEQ multiplex PCR, the repertoire was profiled, and TCRdb retains in-frame clones only, with some absent. The table lists about a million clones, about 72% of them singletons. Study-wide results and caveats: Among donors, clonotype sharing was expected to be affected by sequencing depth. Estimated richness was generally greater in naive than memory subsets.

The V gene's germline CDR1 is MGHDK and CDR2 SYGVNS. This CDR3 has 13 amino acids. J lost 2 bases, V lost 7 bases, and 1 base had no gene match. The receptor was isolated from a man between 18 and 35 years old in good health. Some clones in this sample may be carry-over from other donors' samples. Sequencing input: memory CD4+ T cells from PBMCs. Described subset: CD45RA-negative fraction. The chain couples TRBV25-1 to TRBJ2-1, with 8 nucleotides matching TRBD1. The CDR3 DNA sequence: TGTGCCAGCAAGGGACAGGCCTACAATGAGCAGTTCTTC. Translating gives CASKGQAYNEQFF.